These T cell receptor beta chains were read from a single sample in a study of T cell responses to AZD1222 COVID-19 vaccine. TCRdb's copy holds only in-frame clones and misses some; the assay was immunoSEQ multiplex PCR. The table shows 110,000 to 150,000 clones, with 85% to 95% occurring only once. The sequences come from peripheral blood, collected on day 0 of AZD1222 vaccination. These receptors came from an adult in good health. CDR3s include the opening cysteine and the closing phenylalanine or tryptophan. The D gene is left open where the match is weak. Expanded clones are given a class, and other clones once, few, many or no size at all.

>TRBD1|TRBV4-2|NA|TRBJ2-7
TGTGCCAGCAGCCCCGGACAGGGAAACTCCTACGAGCAGTACTTC
CASSPGQGNSYEQYF
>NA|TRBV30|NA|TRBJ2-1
TGTGCCTGGAGTGTTTCCGCCGATGAGCAGTTCTTC
CAWSVSADEQFF
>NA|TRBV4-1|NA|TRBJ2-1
TGCGCCAGCAGCCAAGGAAGAGGCATATCCTACAATGAGCAGTTCTTC
CASSQGRGISYNEQFF
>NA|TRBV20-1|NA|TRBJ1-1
TGCAGTGCTACCGGGATCGTGGGAGCTTTCTTT
CSATGIVGAFF
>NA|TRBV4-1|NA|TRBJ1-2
TGCGCCAGCAGCCAAGTTGGGAAAGGTGGAGGCTACACCTTC
CASSQVGKGGGYTF
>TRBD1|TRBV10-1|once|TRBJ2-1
TGCGCCAGCAGCGCGACAGGGAGTCCCAACAATGAGCAGTTCTTC
CASSATGSPNNEQFF
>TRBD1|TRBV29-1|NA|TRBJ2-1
TGCAGCGTTAATACAGGGGACATCACTGAGCAGTTCTTC
CSVNTGDITEQFF
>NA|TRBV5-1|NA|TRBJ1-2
TGCGCCAGCAGCCTGTTCGACGGAGCCTATGGCTACACCTTC
CASSLFDGAYGYTF
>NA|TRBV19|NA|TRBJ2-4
TGTGCCAGTAGCATAAACGGAGGATTAGCCAAAAACATTCAGTACTTC
CASSINGGLAKNIQYF
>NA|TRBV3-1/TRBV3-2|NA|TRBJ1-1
TGTGCCAGCAGCCAAGATCCCCGGGGGGGAACTGAAGCTTTCTTT
CASSQDPRGGTEAFF
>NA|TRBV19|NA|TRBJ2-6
TGTGCCAGTAGTCCCCGGGCAGGTTTGGCATACTCCTCTGGGGCCAACGTCCTGACTTTC
CASSPRAGLAYSSGANVLTF
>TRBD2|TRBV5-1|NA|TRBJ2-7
TGCGCCAGCAGCTTTAGCGGGTCCTCCTACGAGCAGTACTTC
CASSFSGSSYEQYF
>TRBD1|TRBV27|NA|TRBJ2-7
TGTGCCAGCAGTTTCGGACAGGCAAGCTACGAGCAGTACTTC
CASSFGQASYEQYF
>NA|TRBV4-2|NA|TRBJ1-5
TGTGCCAGCAGCCAAGACAGGGATCGGCCCCAGCATTTT
CASSQDRDRPQHF
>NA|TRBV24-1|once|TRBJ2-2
TGTGCCACCAGTGAACCAGTATCCGGGGAGCTGTTTTTT
CATSEPVSGELFF
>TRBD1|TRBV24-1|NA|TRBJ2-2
TGTGCCACCAGTGATCCCGGGACAGGGGGCACCGGGGAGCTGTTTTTT
CATSDPGTGGTGELFF
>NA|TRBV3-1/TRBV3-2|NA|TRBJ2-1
TGTGCCAGCAGCCCGGACCAATACAATGAGCAGTTCTTC
CASSPDQYNEQFF
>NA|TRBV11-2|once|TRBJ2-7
TGTGCCAGCAGCTTAGGGACCTACCGCGACGAGCAGTACTTC
CASSLGTYRDEQYF
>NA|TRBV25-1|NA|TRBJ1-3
TGTGCCAGCAGTCCCAGGGTTCGTGGAAACACCATATATTTT
CASSPRVRGNTIYF
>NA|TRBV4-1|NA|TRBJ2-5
TGCGCCAGCAGCCAAGTCCCGAGCGGGCCAGAGACCCAGTACTTC
CASSQVPSGPETQYF
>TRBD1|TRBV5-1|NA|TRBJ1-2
TGCGCCAGCAGTAAGGGGACAGGGGCCGGCTACACCTTC
CASSKGTGAGYTF
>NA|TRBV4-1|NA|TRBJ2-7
TGCGCCAGCAGCCAAGATTCATTCCCCGCGCAGTACTTC
CASSQDSFPAQYF
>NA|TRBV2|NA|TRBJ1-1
TGTGCCAGCAGTGACGGTCAGGGGTCTATCACTGAAGCTTTCTTT
CASSDGQGSITEAFF
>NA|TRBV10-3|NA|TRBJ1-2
TGTGCCATCAGTGAGCGCGGGGGCCAGGGCTACACCTTC
CAISERGGQGYTF
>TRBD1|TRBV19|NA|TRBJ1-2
TGTGCCAGTAGCCCGACAGGGGGTCTCTTCGGCTACACCTTC
CASSPTGGLFGYTF
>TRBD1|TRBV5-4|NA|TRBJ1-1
TGTGCCAGCAGCGTAGACAGGGGTAACACTGAAGCTTTCTTT
CASSVDRGNTEAFF
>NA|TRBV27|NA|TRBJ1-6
TGTGCCAGCAGCAAGACAACGGGACTATATAATTCACCCCTCCACTTT
CASSKTTGLYNSPLHF
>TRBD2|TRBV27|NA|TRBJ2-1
TGTGCCAGCAGTTGGCTAGCGGGAGGCTACAATGAGCAGTTCTTC
CASSWLAGGYNEQFF
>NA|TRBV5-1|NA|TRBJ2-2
TGCGCCAGCAGCTTGGCCGTCGGTGGGGCGGGGGAGCTGTTTTTT
CASSLAVGGAGELFF
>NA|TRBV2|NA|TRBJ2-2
TGTGCCAGCAGTCTCAGTTGGAGGGGCACCGGGGAGCTGTTTTTT
CASSLSWRGTGELFF
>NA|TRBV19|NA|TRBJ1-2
TGTGCCAGTAGACGGACACAGGCGGGGCCGGGGTATGGCTACACCTTC
CASRRTQAGPGYGYTF
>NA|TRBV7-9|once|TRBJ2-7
TGTGCCAGCAGCTTTGGGGGGAAAGGCGAGCAGTACTTC
CASSFGGKGEQYF
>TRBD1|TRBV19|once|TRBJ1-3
TGTGCCAGTAGTATGGGACAGTTCTCTGGAAACACCATATATTTT
CASSMGQFSGNTIYF
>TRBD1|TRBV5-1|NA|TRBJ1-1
TGCGCCAGCAGCTCCGGGACAGCTATGAACACTGAAGCTTTCTTT
CASSSGTAMNTEAFF
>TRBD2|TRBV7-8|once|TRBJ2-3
TGTGCCAGCAGCATCCTAGCGGGAGTTTCAAATACGCAGTATTTT
CASSILAGVSNTQYF
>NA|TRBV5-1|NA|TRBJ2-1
TGCGCCAGCAGCTTGGCCGGGACTTACAATGAGCAGTTCTTC
CASSLAGTYNEQFF
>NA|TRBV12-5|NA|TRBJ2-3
TGTGCTAGTGCCCGAGACCTTACAGATACGCAGTATTTT
CASARDLTDTQYF
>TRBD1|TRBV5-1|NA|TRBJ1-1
TGCGCCAGCAGCTTGGCCTCGCGGGACAGGGCGGTCACTGAAGCTTTCTTT
CASSLASRDRAVTEAFF
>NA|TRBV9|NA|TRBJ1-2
TGTGCCAGCAGCGTAGGGACAAACTCTAACTATGGCTACACCTTC
CASSVGTNSNYGYTF
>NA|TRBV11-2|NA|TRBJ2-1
TGTGCCAGCAGCTTAGGCAGGTACAATGAGCAGTTCTTC
CASSLGRYNEQFF
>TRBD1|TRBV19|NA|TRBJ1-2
TGTGCCAGTAGTATCAACAGGGGAGGTGGAGGCTACACCTTC
CASSINRGGGGYTF
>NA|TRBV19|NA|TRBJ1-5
TGTGCCAGTAGTCCCAGGGGAGGGAGAGATCAGCCCCAGCATTTT
CASSPRGGRDQPQHF
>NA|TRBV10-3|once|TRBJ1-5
TGTGCCATCAGTGAACGGGACACCAGCAATCAGCCCCAGCATTTT
CAISERDTSNQPQHF
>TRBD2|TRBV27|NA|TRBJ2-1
TGTGCCAGCAGTTTGTGGACTAGCGGGAGTAATGAGCAGTTCTTC
CASSLWTSGSNEQFF
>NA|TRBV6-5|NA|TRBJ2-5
TGTGCCAGCAGTGACTCAGGAGAGACCCAGTACTTC
CASSDSGETQYF
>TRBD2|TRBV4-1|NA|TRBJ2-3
TGCGCCAGCAGCCAAGTCGGACTAGCGGGACCCCTTAGCACAGATACGCAGTATTTT
CASSQVGLAGPLSTDTQYF